The 10 T cell receptor beta chains below all came from one sample that was sequenced in a study of tumor-infiltrating lymphocytes in primary liver carcinoma (dated by TCRdb to 2017 to 2019). The listed sequencing device is Illumina HiSeq 2500. Using a constant-region primer and ProtoScript II reverse transcriptase, TCRbeta-specific cDNA was reverse-transcribed from 500 to 650 ng total RNA. Construction of the TCRbeta libraries relied on three nested rounds of multiplex PCR, following a slightly modified ARM-PCR procedure. The first two PCR rounds used multiplex TRBV1-TRBV30 forward primers with a Cbeta reverse primer, each for roughly 11 cycles. TCRdb reworked the public reads: Q25 trimming with fastp, MiXCR clone assembly, productive beta chains retained. Each record represents a unique CDR3 protein, reported with the most common genes and DNA among its rows. The sample has around 35,000 distinct CDR3 sequences on record, roughly 77% of them singletons. The ten most abundant clones make up 35% to 40% of the sample.

Total RNA and DNA were co-extracted without cell sorting from 20-30 mg of bulk tissue using the AllPrep DNA/RNA mini kit. Source material: tumor-adjacent normal liver tissue. These receptors came from a middle-aged man with primary liver carcinoma and hepatitis B virus infection.

The chain has TRBV6-6 and TRBJ2-6; no reliable D call. The germline V gene encodes CDR1 MNHNY and CDR2 SVGAGI (reference sequence). V was shortened by 4 bases and J by 0 bases, with 13 bases between the two germline ends. The CDR3 consists of 17 residues. In nucleotides, the CDR3 is TGTGCCAGCAGTTCACGAGGTTTTCCCTCTGGGGCCAACGTCCTGACTTTC. This encodes CASSSRGFPSGANVLTF.

With respect to this clonotype: A read error may produce the germline difference seen at one junction end. This sequence joins TRBV10-1 and TRBJ2-7, with D maybe TRBD2 (6 bases). The length of the CDR3 is 13 residues. CDR1 and CDR2 from the germline V gene are WNHNN and SYGVQD (reference sequence). CDR3 sequence reads: CASSDIPDYDQYF. In DNA form, the CDR3 reads TGCGCCAGTAGTGACATACCGGACTACGATCAGTACTTC.

This clonotype was detected many times. The chain joins TRBV28 to TRBJ2-7; possibly TRBD2 for D (6 bases). Trimming cost V 2 bases and J 3 bases, with 11 bases left between them. The CDR3 covers 14 residues. CDR1 and CDR2 (germline): MDHEN, SYDVKM. The CDR3, as DNA: TGTGCCAGCAGTTTAACTAGCCATAGCTACGAGCAGTACTTC. Residues: CASSLTSHSYEQYF.

On this clonotype: The junction shows a germline mismatch at one end, possibly a read error. V usage is TRBV29-1 and J usage is TRBJ2-1; tentatively, D is TRBD2 (5 bases). The germline CDR1 and CDR2 sequences are SQVTM and ANQGSEA. This CDR3 has 14 residues. In DNA form, the CDR3 reads TGCTGCGCTGATGTCGCGGGCCTCTACATTGAGCAGTTCTTC. The encoded protein is CCADVAGLYIEQFF.

Comments on this clonotype: One junction end does not reproduce the germline sequence, and a read error may be involved. The chain is built from TRBV6-5 and TRBJ2-5, with 11 bases aligning to TRBD2. Germline V CDR1 and CDR2: MNHEY, SVGAGI. This CDR3 has 18 amino acids. The CDR3 loop is CVSSYTGLAEGTQETQYF. The CDR3 nucleotides are TGTGTCAGCAGTTACACGGGACTAGCGGAAGGGACACAAGAGACCCAGTACTTC.

At least ten counts were recorded for this clonotype. The chain recombines TRBV5-1 with TRBJ2-2; possible D gene TRBD1, 5 bases. The germline CDR1 and CDR2 sequences are SGHRS and YFSETQ. The CDR3 extends over 13 amino acids. V gave up 4 bases and J gave up 5 bases, with 9 bases separating them. As DNA, the CDR3 is TGCGCCAGCAGCCGAGACAGTACCGGGGAGCTGTTTTTT. It translates to CASSRDSTGELFF.

On this clonotype: Likely a read error: the CDR3 ends without its conserved phenylalanine or tryptophan. The limits of the CDR3 on the DNA are not certain, so only TCRdb's listed CDR3 is given. The chain combines TRBV6-1 with TRBJ2-1; the table names TRBD2, a call not compared with the DNA. The CDR3 spans 15 amino acids, including both terminal residues. CDR1 and CDR2 from the germline V gene are MNHNS and SASEGT. The CDR3 is CTSSEEAGGYNEQLI.

V is TRBV20-1 and J is TRBJ1-5; D call uncertain. V was trimmed by 3 bases and J by 2 bases, leaving 5 bases between them. This CDR3 region has 12 residues. From germline, CDR1 is DFQATT and CDR2 SNEGSKA (reference sequence). Here the CDR3 DNA reads TGCAGTGCTAGGCCAGGCAATCAGCCCCAGCATTTT. Translating gives CSARPGNQPQHF.

Notes on this clonotype: An end of the junction does not agree with germline; a read error may underlie this. The rearrangement joins TRBV7-9 to TRBJ2-1; D ambiguous. The CDR3 length is 14 residues. CDR1 and CDR2 (germline): SEHNR, FQNEAQ (reference sequence). CDR3 DNA sequence: TGTGCGAGCAGCTTATCACTCTCTAGTCATGAGCAGTTCTTC. Translating it yields CASSLSLSSHEQFF.

This clonotype was detected ten times or more. This chain uses TRBV28 with TRBJ2-5; D remains unclear. Trimming removed 6 bases at V and 1 base at J, with 9 bases between. This CDR3 comprises 13 residues. Germline V gives CDR1 MDHEN, CDR2 SYDVKM. CDR3 in amino acids: CASRKEIQETQYF. The CDR3 DNA follows: TGTGCCAGCAGAAAGGAGATCCAAGAGACCCAGTACTTC.